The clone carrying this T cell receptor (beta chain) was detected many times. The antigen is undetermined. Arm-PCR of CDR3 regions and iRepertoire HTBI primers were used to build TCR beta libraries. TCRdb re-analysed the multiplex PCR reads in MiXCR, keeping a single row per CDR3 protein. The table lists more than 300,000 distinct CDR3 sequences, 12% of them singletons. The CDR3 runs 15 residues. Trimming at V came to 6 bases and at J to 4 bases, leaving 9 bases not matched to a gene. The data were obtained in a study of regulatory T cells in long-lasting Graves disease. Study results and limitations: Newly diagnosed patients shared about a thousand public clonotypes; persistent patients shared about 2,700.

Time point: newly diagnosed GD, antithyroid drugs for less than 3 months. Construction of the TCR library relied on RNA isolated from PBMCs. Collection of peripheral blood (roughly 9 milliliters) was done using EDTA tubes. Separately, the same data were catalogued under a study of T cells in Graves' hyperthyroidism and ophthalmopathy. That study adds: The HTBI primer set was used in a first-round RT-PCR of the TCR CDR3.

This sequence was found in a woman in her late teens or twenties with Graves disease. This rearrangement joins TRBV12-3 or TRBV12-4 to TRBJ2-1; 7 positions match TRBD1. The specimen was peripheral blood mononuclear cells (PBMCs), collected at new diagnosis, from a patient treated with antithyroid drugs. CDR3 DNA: TGTGCCAGCAGCAACAGGGGTGAGGGGTACAATGAGCAGTTCTTC. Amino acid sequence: CASSNRGEGYNEQFF.